This T cell receptor beta chain was observed in a study of PD-1 blockade in classical Hodgkin lymphoma. Time point given: cycle 4 day 1 (C4D1), after five to seven weeks of nivolumab. Exposure to brentuximab vedotin varied, and each patient had relapsed following autologous stem cell transplantation. This clone was found a few times. Its antigen is currently unknown. Here immunoSEQ multiplex PCR was the method, and the copy in TCRdb shows in-frame clones only, minus some. The repertoire consists of approximately 44,000 clones, with around 74% occurring once and the leading ten covering approximately 2.4%. Study-level results: CD8+ TCR diversity did not rise significantly by C4D1, unlike CD4+. Relative to healthy donors, newly diagnosed patients reportedly had lower baseline TCR diversity, which was reported as lower still in relapsed/refractory patients. No one has yet defined what causes the repertoire differences, which may be disease activity or prior therapy. When nivolumab was started under 1 year after ASCT, patients were excluded.

This clonotype originated in a human donor with classical Hodgkin lymphoma. The sequenced sample was peripheral blood mononuclear cells (PBMCs), obtained before the fourth cycle of nivolumab.

CDR3 nucleotides: TGTGCCAGCAGTTTTGGCACAGGGCCGCCCTATGGCTACACCTTC. It translates to CASSFGTGPPYGYTF. V gene TRBV6-4 combines with J gene TRBJ1-2; possible D gene TRBD1, 6 bases. Germline V gives CDR1 MRHNA, CDR2 SNTAGT. The CDR3 totals 15 residues. Trimming pared 5 bases from V and 4 bases from J, leaving 17 bases between.